What follows are 29 T cell receptor beta chains derived from one specimen sequenced in a study of tumor-infiltrating lymphocytes in primary liver carcinoma. It was unsorted whole blood that yielded blood RNA, and germline DNA was also extracted. TCR beta cDNA was prepared out of around 460 ng total RNA by means of a constant-region primer. What produced the TCR beta libraries was three nested multiplex PCR rounds using slightly modified ARM-PCR. TRBV1-TRBV30 forward and Cbeta reverse primers drove the first two roughly 10-cycle rounds. Via MiXCR, TCRdb re-called the multiplex PCR reads, giving one row per CDR3 protein. The table lists fewer than 350,000 distinct CDR3 sequences, roughly two thirds of them singletons, with 5.5% to 8% in the top ten. Sequencing input: peripheral blood. The receptors shown here come from a man aged 40-49 years with primary liver carcinoma and hepatitis B virus infection.

In the case of this clonotype: A much larger clone lies one base from this, so it may be a read error. The chain employs TRBV10-1 and TRBJ2-1, with 7 positions matching TRBD2. The V gene end was trimmed by 0 bases and the J gene end by 4 bases; junction bases not matched to a gene: 9. The CDR3 contains 17 residues. Looked up from germline, CDR1 is WNHNN and CDR2 is SYGVQD (reference sequence). CDR3 DNA sequence: TGCGCCAGCAGTGAGTCTGTAGGGGAGGGAACTTACAATGAGCAGTTCTTC. Translated, it gives CASSESVGEGTYNEQFF.

Concerning this clonotype: A read error may account for a junction end that differs from germline. The V gene is TRBV11-1, the J gene TRBJ2-1; a weak D match, TRBD2 (7 bases). The CDR3 runs to 16 residues. Per germline, CDR1 SGHAT and CDR2 FQDESV (reference sequence). The CDR3 sequence: CASTGTTSPRPNEQLF. The CDR3 region has the DNA TGTGCCAGTACAGGGACGACTAGCCCACGGCCCAATGAGCAGTTATTC.

Of note for this clonotype: A single base separates this from a much larger clone, so it may be a read error. The chain employs TRBV10-3 and TRBJ1-1, with TRBD1 as a possible D gene (5 bases). CDR3 length: 13 residues. Per germline, CDR1 ENHRY and CDR2 SYGVKD. For the CDR3, the DNA is TGTGCCTTCAGTGATCAGGGGAACACTGAAGCTTTCTTT. It yields the protein CAFSDQGNTEAFF.

About this clonotype itself: Sequence at one end of the junction differs from germline and may be a read error. The V and J genes are TRBV29-1 and TRBJ2-5; no clear D. The CDR3 has 14 residues. Germline values: CDR1 SQVTM, CDR2 ANQGSEA. The DNA for the CDR3 is TGCAACGTTGAAGATTGGTCAATCCAAGAGACCCAGCACTTC. This sequence encodes CNVEDWSIQETQHF.

About this clonotype: The junction departs from germline at one end; a sequencing error may be responsible. V gene TRBV6-5 combines with J gene TRBJ1-2, with TRBD1 matching over 7 bases. The CDR3 contains 14 residues. In germline, CDR1 is MNHEY, CDR2 SVGAGI. CDR3: CASCYGQAARGYTF. CDR3 coding DNA: TGTGCCAGCTGTTACGGACAGGCCGCCCGGGGCTACACCTTC.

Regarding this clonotype: Since the CDR3 does not end with the conserved phenylalanine or tryptophan, this likely comes from a read error. The CDR3 protein is CASSETSGSMYEQYL. For the CDR3, the DNA is TGTGCCAGCTCAGAGACTAGCGGGAGTATGTACGAGCAGTACTTA. J is TRBJ2-7 and V is TRBV18; 12 nucleotides match TRBD2. Germline CDR1 is KGHSH and CDR2 is LQKENI. V lost 5 bases, J lost 4 bases, and 6 bases stayed unmatched. The CDR3 contains 15 residues.

This clonotype was found many times. The chain combines TRBV4-1 with TRBJ2-1, with 12 bases identical to TRBD2. In germline, CDR1 is MGHRA, CDR2 YSYEKL. V lost 4 bases, J lost 8 bases, and 6 bases stayed unmatched. CDR3 length: 15 residues. The DNA of the CDR3 is TGCGCCAGCAGCCGGCCGACTAGCGGGAGCTATGAGCAGTTCTTC. Its translation is CASSRPTSGSYEQFF.

Note on this clonotype: Given a much more abundant clone one base away, this may be a read error. The V gene is TRBV29-1, the J gene TRBJ2-7; 11 positions agree with TRBD1. This CDR3 contains 14 residues. Losses at the gene ends were 5 bases for V and 4 bases for J; bases not matched to a gene: 7. From germline, CDR1 is SQVTM and CDR2 ANQGSEA. DNA for the CDR3: TGCAGCGTTACCCGGGACAGGGGGTTGTACGAGCAGTACTTC. Encoded protein: CSVTRDRGLYEQYF.

Notes on this clonotype: One end of the junction varies from germline; a read error may be responsible. The chain has TRBV6-1 and TRBJ2-1; possibly TRBD1 for D (5 bases). CDR3 length: 13 residues. Germline V gene data show CDR1 as MNHNS and CDR2 as SASEGT. The CDR3 spells CGSRVQNYNEQFF. The CDR3, as DNA: TGTGGCAGCAGGGTACAGAATTACAATGAGCAGTTCTTC.

To note about this clonotype: A single base separates this from a much larger clone, so it may be a read error. The rearrangement uses TRBV6-2 or TRBV6-3 and TRBJ2-5, with D tentatively TRBD2 (6 bases). The CDR3 extends over 17 amino acids. The germline gives CDR1 MNHEY, CDR2 SVGEGT. The CDR3 region has the DNA TGTGCCACCAGTTACGCACCCGTAACTAGCCCGACGAAGACCCAGTACTTC. This sequence encodes CATSYAPVTSPTKTQYF.

As to this clonotype: This clone may be a read error of a much larger clone one base away. The chain links TRBV12-3 or TRBV12-4 to TRBJ2-5; D not resolved. The V end lost 9 bases, the J end lost 5 bases, and 19 bases lay between the germline ends. The CDR3 spans 14 residues. CDR3 residues: CARSTFGPSETQYF. The CDR3 DNA sequence: TGTGCCAGGAGCACCTTCGGGCCGTCGGAGACCCAGTACTTC.

Regarding this clonotype: The CDR3 does not close with the conserved phenylalanine or tryptophan, likely indicating a read error. The chain carries TRBV5-5 and TRBJ2-5, with a tentative D call TRBD1 (6 bases). V shed 2 bases and J shed 4 bases, with 9 bases lying between them. CDR1 SGHKS and CDR2 YYEKEE come from the germline V gene (reference sequence). The CDR3 has 13 residues. The CDR3 DNA reads as TGTGCCAGCAGCTTACAGGGTCCAGAGACCCAGTACCTC. As protein: CASSLQGPETQYL.

Of note for this clonotype: A junction boundary mismatches the germline segment, possibly from a read error. The rearrangement links TRBV6-6 to TRBJ2-1; TRBD2 is a possible D gene (6 bases). The CDR3 sequence is 14 residues long. Germline V gene sequence: CDR1 MNHNY, CDR2 SVGAGI (reference sequence). The CDR3 nucleotides are TGTGCCAGCAGCAAAGCGAGAAGGGCGGCGGGATCGTACTTC. Encoded protein: CASSKARRAAGSYF.

This clonotype was counted between two and nine times. This rearrangement joins TRBV14 to TRBJ2-7; D might be TRBD1 or TRBD2, each matching 5 bases. Looked up from germline, CDR1 is SGHDN and CDR2 is FVKESK. The CDR3 contains 13 residues. Trimming removed 4 bases from V and 7 bases from J, with 14 bases in between. CDR3 loop: CASSRNRDGEQYF. CDR3 bases: TGTGCCAGCAGCCGAAACCGGGACGGAGAGCAGTACTTC.

In this sample, this clonotype turned up once. The junction and the germline gene differ at one end; a read error may be behind it. The rearrangement links TRBV6-6 to TRBJ2-5; TRBD2 is a possible D gene (5 bases). Germline CDR1 and CDR2: MNHNY and SVGAGI (reference sequence). The length of the CDR3 is 12 residues. CDR3 sequence: CASSYLGETQCF. The DNA of the CDR3 is TGTGCCAGCAGTTACTTGGGAGAGACCCAGTGCTTC.

As concerns this clonotype: This is likely a read error, given that the CDR3 carries no conserved phenylalanine or tryptophan at its end. The V call is TRBV29-1, the J call TRBJ1-1; D is perhaps TRBD1 (6 bases). In germline, CDR1 is SQVTM, CDR2 ANQGSEA. V lost 5 bases and J lost 1, with 11 bases in between. The CDR3 length is 13 residues. CDR3 in amino acids: CSVRGHQNTEAFS. DNA for the CDR3: TGCAGCGTTCGGGGACATCAGAACACTGAAGCTTTCTCT.

This clonotype was seen repeatedly, ten times or more. The chain has TRBV11-2 and TRBJ2-7, with D unclear. The CDR3 spans 13 residues. With 3 bases removed from V and 7 bases from J, the gap between germline ends came to 13 bases. CDR1 and CDR2 (germline): SGHAT, FQNNGV. The CDR3 DNA follows: TGTGCCAGCAGCTTTTGGGTTTCAGAAGAGCAGTACTTC. Translation: CASSFWVSEEQYF.

This clonotype was detected ten times or more. V and J are TRBV6-1 and TRBJ2-7; 9 bases match TRBD1. The CDR3 consists of 14 residues. With V trimmed by 0 bases and J by 3 bases, 0 bases remained unmatched. Germline loops: CDR1 MNHNS, CDR2 SASEGT. Here the CDR3 reads CASSEADRGYEQYF. The CDR3 DNA reads TGTGCCAGCAGTGAAGCGGACAGGGGCTACGAGCAGTACTTC.

At least ten counts were recorded for this clonotype. V gene TRBV6-5 combines with J gene TRBJ2-7; D possibly uses TRBD1 or TRBD2 (5 bases each). The CDR3 spans 15 residues. Germline CDR1 reads MNHEY; CDR2 reads SVGAGI. The V and J ends lost 2 bases and 3 bases respectively, with 14 bases between them. This CDR3 reads CASSYASGANYEQYF. In DNA form, the CDR3 reads TGTGCCAGCAGTTACGCCTCCGGGGCCAACTACGAGCAGTACTTC.

V usage is TRBV29-1 and J usage is TRBJ2-7; TRBD2 matches at 10 bases. Per the germline V gene, CDR1 is SQVTM and CDR2 is ANQGSEA. This CDR3 contains 15 residues. V shed 5 bases and J 4 bases; nucleotides not matched to a gene: 11. As DNA, the CDR3 is TGCAGCGTTAAAAGGCTAGCGGGGGTAAGTTACGAGCAGTACTTC. Encoded protein: CSVKRLAGVSYEQYF.

Regarding this clonotype: A read error may be the cause here, since a much bigger clone is one base away. The chain recombines TRBV4-1 with TRBJ2-1; 7 bases match TRBD2. There are 17 residues in the CDR3. V dropped 4 bases and J dropped 4; count of bases not matched to a gene: 13. Per the germline V gene, CDR1 is MGHRA and CDR2 is YSYEKL. Here the CDR3 reads CASSRESATSYYNEQFF. The CDR3, as DNA: TGCGCCAGCAGCCGAGAGTCGGCGACTAGCTATTACAATGAGCAGTTCTTC.

The V call is TRBV5-1, the J call TRBJ2-1, with 10 positions matching TRBD2. Germline values: CDR1 SGHRS, CDR2 YFSETQ. V gave up 1 base and J gave up 6 bases; unmatched junction bases: 16. This CDR3 contains 19 residues. CDR3 bases: TGCGCCAGCAGCTTGAATGTCATCCAGCGGGAGGGCCTCGTCAATGAGCAGTTCTTC. This codes for CASSLNVIQREGLVNEQFF. The full variable domain, completed using reference TRBV5-1 and TRBJ2-1, is KAGVTQTPRYLIKTRGQQVTLSCSPISGHRSVSWYQQTPGQGLQFLFEYFSETQRNKGNFPGRFSGRQFSNSRSEMNVSTLELGDSALYLCASSLNVIQREGLVNEQFFGPGTRLTVL.

Turning to this clonotype: The germline gene is not matched at one end of the junction; a read error may be the cause. The V call is TRBV6-6, the J call TRBJ2-1; 7 bases are a match to TRBD2. The V gene's germline CDR1 is MNHNY and CDR2 SVGAGI (reference sequence). This CDR3 has 16 residues. For the CDR3, the DNA is TGTGCCAGCAGTTACCCCACTAGCGTGATAGCGAATGGGCAGTTCTTC. It yields the protein CASSYPTSVIANGQFF.

Comment on this clonotype: A read error may produce the germline difference seen at one junction end. The chain uses TRBV11-2 and TRBJ2-7; 7 positions agree with TRBD2. The CDR3 consists of 15 residues. Germline V gives CDR1 SGHAT, CDR2 FQNNGV. The CDR3 protein is CVSNLEGLYSYEQYF. In DNA, the CDR3 is TGTGTCAGCAACCTGGAGGGACTATACTCCTACGAGCAGTACTTC.

In its sample, this clonotype was seen once. The chain employs TRBV30 and TRBJ1-1, with D unclear. The CDR3 has 13 amino acids. The germline CDR1 and CDR2 sequences are GTSNPN and SVGIG (reference sequence). Trimming pared 3 bases from V and 2 bases from J, leaving 10 bases between. CDR3 protein: CAWRPGLNTEAFF. CDR3 sequence (DNA): TGTGCCTGGAGACCAGGTCTTAACACTGAAGCTTTCTTT. Drawing the rest from reference TRBV30 and TRBJ1-1, the complete variable domain is SQTIHQWPATLVQPVGSPLSLECTVEGTSNPNLYWYRQAAGRGLQLLFYSVGIGQISSEVPQNLSASRPQDRQFILSSKKLLLSDSGFYLCAWRPGLNTEAFFGQGTRLTVV.

Concerning this clonotype itself: The junction does not match germline at one end; this may be a read error. The rearrangement joins TRBV6-6 to TRBJ1-5; a possible D gene is TRBD1 (6 bases). Germline assignment: CDR1 MNHNY and CDR2 SVGAGI (reference sequence). The CDR3 has 13 residues. This CDR3 is CTSTGTENQPQHF. The DNA of the CDR3 is TGTACCAGCACAGGGACGGAAAATCAGCCCCAGCATTTT.

As regards this clonotype: Without the conserved terminal phenylalanine or tryptophan, this CDR3 likely stems from a read error. V usage is TRBV11-2 and J usage is TRBJ2-5; D is possibly TRBD1 (6 bases). The CDR3 is 12 amino acids. V was shortened by 7 bases and J by 9 bases, with 15 bases between the two germline ends. The germline V gene has CDR1 SGHAT and CDR2 FQNNGV. The CDR3 sequence: CASKGDMVSQYI. CDR3 in DNA: TGTGCCAGCAAAGGGGACATGGTGTCCCAGTACATC.

This clonotype was seen ten or more times. The chain carries TRBV29-1 and TRBJ2-1, with TRBD1 identical over 8 bases. This CDR3 is built from 12 residues. V trimming: 3 bases; J trimming: 9 bases; junction bases outside the gene matches: 4. Germline V gene lookup returns CDR1 SQVTM and CDR2 ANQGSEA. Written as DNA, the CDR3 is TGCAGCGTTGATCCAGGGGGCGGTGAGCAGTTCTTC. Encoded protein: CSVDPGGGEQFF.

This clonotype has at least ten counts. The J gene is TRBJ2-7, the V gene TRBV6-5; no clear D gene. Trimming left V 0 bases short and J 3 bases short, with 6 bases between. This CDR3 comprises 13 residues. Germline V lookup: CDR1 MNHEY, CDR2 SVGAGI. The CDR3 nucleotides are TGTGCCAGCAGTTACTCCGGCGACTACGAGCAGTACTTC. Residues: CASSYSGDYEQYF.